The 17 T cell receptor beta chains presented below share a single source sample, sequenced in a study of blood T cell repertoires in COVID-19. Sequencing used immunoSEQ multiplex PCR; TCRdb keeps in-frame clones, though not all of them. The sample holds 220,000 or so clones, about nine tenths seen once. Sequences were obtained from peripheral blood. Source of these receptors: a man between 60 and 75 years old who had recovered from COVID-19.

This sequence joins TRBV27 and TRBJ2-6; maybe TRBD1 (7 bases). The CDR3 contains 18 residues. The ends were cut back, 3 bases at V and 0 bases at J, with 15 bases in the middle. Germline CDR1 MNHEY, CDR2 SMNVEV (reference sequence). Here the CDR3 DNA reads TGTGCCAGCAGTTTTTTCGGAGGGGGCTACTCTGGGGCCAACGTCCTGACTTTC. The encoded protein is CASSFFGGGYSGANVLTF.

The CDR3 here is CASSYSRGYYGYTF. The CDR3 DNA sequence: TGTGCCAGCAGTTACTCCAGGGGTTACTATGGCTACACCTTC. The chain links TRBV6-5 to TRBJ1-2; TRBD1 is a possible D gene (6 bases). CDR1 is MNHEY, CDR2 SVGAGI, per germline. CDR3 length equals 14 residues. The V end lost 0 bases, the J end lost 3 bases, and 8 bases lay between the germline ends.

The chain couples TRBV6-6 to TRBJ1-5, with 7 bases aligning to TRBD1. V dropped 6 bases and J dropped 3; count of bases not matched to a gene: 5. The germline V gene encodes CDR1 MNHNY and CDR2 SVGAGI (reference sequence). The CDR3 contains 14 residues. CDR3 sequence reads: CASSTQGTNQPQHF. Here the CDR3 DNA reads TGTGCCAGCAGCACACAGGGGACCAATCAGCCCCAGCATTTT.

This chain uses TRBV9 with TRBJ2-7, with 12 nucleotides matching TRBD1. This CDR3 contains 15 residues. V was clipped by 4 bases and J by 6 bases; unmatched bases: 8. Germline CDR1 reads SGDLS; CDR2 reads YYNGEE. Here the CDR3 DNA reads TGTGCCAGCAGCACTACCGGGACAGGGGGCGGCGAGCAGTACTTC. It is translated as CASSTTGTGGGEQYF.

This chain links TRBV7-2 with TRBJ1-2; D possibly corresponds to TRBD1 (5 bases). V gave up 5 bases and J gave up 2 bases, with 12 bases separating them. Germline V gene sequence: CDR1 SGHTA, CDR2 FQGNSA. The CDR3 has 14 residues. The CDR3 loop reads CASSPTGGNYGYTF. In DNA form, the CDR3 reads TGTGCCAGCAGCCCCACGGGGGGAAACTATGGCTACACCTTC.

The genes are TRBV6-5 and TRBJ1-1; D may be TRBD1 (5 bases). The germline gives CDR1 MNHEY, CDR2 SVGAGI. This CDR3 spans 15 amino acids. V lost 5 bases to trimming and J lost 5 bases, with 18 bases between them. CDR3 loop: CASSIGQGWWTEAFF. As DNA, the CDR3 is TGTGCCAGCAGTATAGGGCAGGGCTGGTGGACTGAAGCTTTCTTT.

V is TRBV4-1 and J is TRBJ2-6, with a tentative D call TRBD2 (6 bases). The CDR3 has 16 amino acids. Trimming left V 7 bases short and J 4 bases short, with 17 bases between. In germline, CDR1 is MGHRA, CDR2 YSYEKL. Written as DNA, the CDR3 is TGCGCCAGCACCTTCTTTGAGGGAGGCGGGGCCAACGTCCTGACTTTC. It codes for CASTFFEGGGANVLTF.

In this sample, this clone turned up a few times. This chain links TRBV7-2 with TRBJ1-1, with D perhaps TRBD1 (5 bases). The germline V and J ends were trimmed by 1 base and 6 bases, with 15 bases remaining between them. CDR3 size: 15 residues. Looked up from germline, CDR1 is SGHTA and CDR2 is FQGNSA. The CDR3 loop reads CASSLGQGAYSEAFF. In DNA, the CDR3 is TGTGCCAGCAGCTTAGGCCAGGGTGCCTATTCTGAAGCTTTCTTT.

J is TRBJ2-2 and V is TRBV5-1; 10 bases align to TRBD2. Losses at the gene ends were 1 base for V and 4 bases for J; bases not matched to a gene: 4. Germline V lookup: CDR1 SGHRS, CDR2 YFSETQ. This CDR3 spans 16 amino acids. CDR3 bases: TGCGCCAGCAGCTTGACTAGCGGGATAACCACCGGGGAGCTGTTTTTT. Translation gives CASSLTSGITTGELFF.

The V call is TRBV18, the J call TRBJ1-4; D not resolved. The V gene's germline CDR1 is KGHSH and CDR2 LQKENI. V gave up 2 bases and J gave up 4 bases, with 8 bases separating them. This CDR3 contains 14 residues. The CDR3 loop is CASSPSQFNEKLFF. CDR3 nucleotide sequence: TGTGCCAGCTCACCAAGCCAATTTAATGAAAAACTGTTTTTT.

The chain has TRBV9 and TRBJ1-2; no reliable D call. Germline lookup yields CDR1 SGDLS and CDR2 YYNGEE. The CDR3 covers 14 residues. The V gene lost 0 bases and the J gene lost 1 base, with 7 bases spanning the gap. CDR3 loop: CASSVAGVNYGYTF. CDR3 bases: TGTGCCAGCAGCGTAGCCGGGGTTAACTATGGCTACACCTTC.

The J gene is TRBJ1-5, the V gene TRBV5-1; 10 nucleotides agree with TRBD1. Looked up from germline, CDR1 is SGHRS and CDR2 is YFSETQ. The CDR3 length is 15 residues. J was trimmed by 2 bases and V by 6 bases; bases with no gene match: 5. The CDR3 loop reads CASNPGTGGNQPQHF. The CDR3 nucleotides are TGCGCCAGCAATCCCGGGACAGGGGGCAATCAGCCCCAGCATTTT.

The chain uses TRBV5-1 and TRBJ1-4, with D perhaps matching TRBD1 (5 bases). From germline, CDR1 is SGHRS and CDR2 YFSETQ. The CDR3 extends over 15 amino acids. Between the trimmed V and J ends, which lost 4 bases and 8 bases, there was a span of 18 bases. CDR3 protein: CASSPGGAVAEKLFF. The DNA of the CDR3 is TGCGCCAGCAGCCCGGGCGGGGCGGTGGCGGAAAAACTGTTTTTT.

This clone showed up just once. This chain links TRBV28 with TRBJ2-5; the D is unclear. Trimming stripped 3 bases from V and 4 bases from J, with 9 bases between. The CDR3 spans 13 residues. The germline V gene has CDR1 MDHEN and CDR2 SYDVKM. The CDR3 here is CASSFETRETQYF. The CDR3 DNA reads TGTGCCAGCAGTTTCGAGACTCGAGAGACCCAGTACTTC.

This clone was recorded only once. This chain uses TRBV18 with TRBJ2-4; 12 bases are shared with TRBD2. With V trimmed by 3 bases and J by 6 bases, 12 bases remained unmatched. The CDR3 is 18 residues long. Germline CDR1 reads KGHSH; CDR2 reads LQKENI. The CDR3, as DNA: TGTGCCAGCTCACCGCAAATCCCGACTAGCGGGAGTACAAACATTCAGTACTTC. It is translated as CASSPQIPTSGSTNIQYF.

CDR3 nucleotides: TGTGCCAGCACCTCAGGCCACAGTAAGAACACTGAAGCTTTCTTT. This sequence encodes CASTSGHSKNTEAFF. The J gene is TRBJ1-1, the V gene TRBV7-9; D is uncertain. The ends were cut back, 7 bases at V and 1 base at J, with 16 bases in the middle. In germline, CDR1 is SEHNR, CDR2 FQNEAQ (reference sequence). The CDR3 covers 15 residues.

This clone was detected a few times. This chain links TRBV28 with TRBJ2-5; 12 bases map to TRBD1. The CDR3 extends over 16 amino acids. The germline V gene encodes CDR1 MDHEN and CDR2 SYDVKM. V was pared by 5 bases and J by 3 bases, with 7 bases of the junction left unmatched. Here the CDR3 reads CASSAPGQGAKETQYF. CDR3 sequence (DNA): TGTGCCAGCAGTGCCCCGGGACAGGGGGCAAAAGAGACCCAGTACTTC.